These 22 T cell receptor beta chains originate from one sample sequenced in a study of chemoradiotherapy in HPV16-positive cancers (dated 2022 in TCRdb). Receptors were amplified or captured by the immunoSEQ multiplex PCR assay. Drawn from immuneACCESS, this table holds only the in-frame rearrangements with V and J called that TCRdb kept. Clones are partly lost; checked studies trace under half to an unresolved V gene and leave the rest unexplained. For this sample the table gives almost 4,000 clones, of which about 78% were detected only once. The top ten hold more than 9.5% of the sample. Here the sequenced sample was tumor tissue, taken from a patient who underwent chemoradiotherapy. The receptors come from a human donor with HPV-associated anogenital cancer.

The chain carries TRBV29-1 and TRBJ1-2, with unresolved D. V lost 7 bases and J lost 4, with 7 bases in between. The germline V gene has CDR1 SQVTM and CDR2 ANQGSEA. The length of the CDR3 is 10 residues. This CDR3 reads CSEALYGYTF. The CDR3 nucleotides are TGCAGCGAAGCCCTCTATGGCTACACCTTC. The variable domain in full, with the rest retrieved from reference TRBV29-1 and TRBJ1-2, is SAVISQKPSRDICQRGTSLTIQCQVDSQVTMMFWYRQQPGQSLTLIATANQGSEATYESGFVIDKFPISRPNLTFSTLTVSNMSPEDSSIYLCSEALYGYTFGSGTRLTVV.

The rearrangement joins TRBV12-5 to TRBJ2-1; a possible D gene is TRBD2 (5 bases). The CDR3 consists of 16 residues. Trimming took 6 bases from V and 5 from J, leaving 20 bases between them. Germline-derived CDR1 and CDR2 are LGHNT and FRNRAP. DNA of the CDR3: TGTGCTAGTGGCCCTGAGGGCCAGGCATCTCACAATGAGCAGTTCTTC. This encodes CASGPEGQASHNEQFF.

The chain has TRBV28 and TRBJ2-1, with D tentatively TRBD2 (6 bases). Germline V lookup: CDR1 MDHEN, CDR2 SYDVKM. There are 16 residues in the CDR3. The V end lost 5 bases, the J end lost 0 bases, and 14 bases lay between the germline ends. The CDR3 nucleotides are TGTGCCAGCAGTCCCGATAGCGGCATCTCCTACAATGAGCAGTTCTTC. Translation: CASSPDSGISYNEQFF.

CDR3 DNA: TGTGCCAGCCATCAGGGGGGGGGCGGAAATCAGCCCCAGCATTTT. This sequence encodes CASHQGGGGNQPQHF. This chain connects TRBV27 to TRBJ1-5; 7 bases are shared with TRBD1. CDR1 is MNHEY and CDR2 is SMNVEV in the germline V gene (reference sequence). The V and J ends lost 8 bases and 4 bases, in that order; junction bases with no gene match: 11. The length of the CDR3 is 15 residues.

V usage is TRBV7-6 and J usage is TRBJ2-3, with TRBD2 matching over 9 bases. Per germline, CDR1 SGHVS and CDR2 FNYEAQ. This CDR3 is built from 16 residues. Trimming at V came to 1 base and at J to 1 base, leaving 3 bases not matched to a gene. The CDR3 coding sequence is TGTGCCAGCAGCTTAGAAGCGGGGGGCGGCACAGATACGCAGTATTTT. Its protein is CASSLEAGGGTDTQYF.

Only one count was recorded for this clone. The genes are TRBV10-1 and TRBJ1-6; tentatively, D is TRBD1 (6 bases). The CDR3 contains 18 residues. V was trimmed by 3 bases and J by 1 base, leaving 16 bases between them. Germline V gene data show CDR1 as WNHNN and CDR2 as SYGVQD (reference sequence). CDR3 loop: CASSDTPGGQSYNSPLHF. The CDR3 region has the DNA TGCGCCAGCAGTGATACCCCCGGGGGGCAGTCCTATAATTCACCCCTCCACTTT.

This clone is labeled as large. The rearrangement joins TRBV9 to TRBJ2-7, with a possible D match to TRBD1 (6 bases). The V gene lost 2 bases and the J gene lost 5 bases, with 17 bases spanning the gap. CDR3 size: 15 residues. Germline CDR1 reads SGDLS; CDR2 reads YYNGEE. CDR3 loop: CASSVYGQGSHEQYF. The CDR3 nucleotides read TGTGCCAGCAGCGTTTACGGGCAGGGGTCGCACGAGCAGTACTTC.

This chain links TRBV6-5 with TRBJ1-2; the D gene is possibly TRBD1 (6 bases). Germline V CDR1 and CDR2: MNHEY, SVGAGI. This CDR3 is 13 amino acids long. V was shortened by 5 bases and J by 4 bases, with 11 bases between the two germline ends. Here the CDR3 DNA reads TGTGCCAGCAGTGGGGGGGGCCTCTATGGCTACACCTTC. The encoded protein is CASSGGGLYGYTF.

This chain links TRBV5-1 with TRBJ2-5, with D perhaps given as TRBD1 or TRBD2 (6 bases each). Trimming pared 0 bases from V and 2 bases from J, leaving 11 bases between. The CDR3 has 15 amino acids. Germline CDR1 reads SGHRS; CDR2 reads YFSETQ. DNA of the CDR3: TGCGCCAGCAGCTTGGGGGGGGCCCATCAAGAGACCCAGTACTTC. Translation gives CASSLGGAHQETQYF.

The CDR3 reads CASTQGWGSNEKLFF. The CDR3 DNA reads as TGTGCCAGCACACAAGGGTGGGGGTCTAATGAAAAACTGTTTTTT. The chain is built from TRBV6-1 and TRBJ1-4; a weak D match, TRBD1 (5 bases). This CDR3 is 15 amino acids long. Trimming stripped 7 bases from V and 3 bases from J, with 15 bases between. CDR1 MNHNS and CDR2 SASEGT come from the germline V gene.

The V and J genes are TRBV15 and TRBJ2-7; D uncertain. With 0 bases removed from V and 3 bases from J, the gap between germline ends came to 6 bases. CDR1 is LNHNV, CDR2 YYDKDF, per germline (reference sequence). The CDR3 covers 13 residues. CDR3 nucleotides: TGTGCCACCAGCAGAGAAAGGGTCTACGAGCAGTACTTC. It translates to CATSRERVYEQYF.

This chain uses TRBV6-6 with TRBJ2-4, with D uncertain. Germline V gene sequence: CDR1 MNHNY, CDR2 SVGAGI (reference sequence). V was cut by 0 bases and J by 0 bases, with 6 bases left in between. CDR3 length equals 15 residues. The CDR3 coding sequence is TGTGCCAGCAGTTACTCCTCCATAGCCAAAAACATTCAGTACTTC. This encodes CASSYSSIAKNIQYF.

J is TRBJ1-1 and V is TRBV29-1, with D possibly being TRBD1 (5 bases). Looked up from germline, CDR1 is SQVTM and CDR2 is ANQGSEA. The CDR3 is 15 residues long. V gave up 3 bases and J gave up 3 bases, with 17 bases separating them. CDR3 in DNA: TGCAGCGTTGAGCCCCACGGTGCCAGGGACACTGAAGCTTTCTTT. Its protein is CSVEPHGARDTEAFF.

The rearrangement uses TRBV4-2 and TRBJ1-2; D is ambiguous. V lost 0 bases and J lost 4, with 15 bases in between. Germline V gene data show CDR1 as LGHNA and CDR2 as YNFKEQ. The CDR3 loop spans 16 amino acids. The CDR3 sequence is CASSQDPASTGYGYTF. CDR3 bases: TGTGCCAGCAGCCAAGATCCGGCCTCTACGGGCTATGGCTACACCTTC.

On this clone: Other DNA sequences within the sample encode an identical CDR3. The gene calls are TRBV10-2 and TRBJ2-7; D might be TRBD1 or TRBD2, each matching 5 bases. Looked up from germline, CDR1 is WSHSY and CDR2 is SAAADI. The length of the CDR3 is 14 residues. The germline V and J ends were trimmed by 5 bases and 0 bases, with 11 bases remaining between them. This CDR3 reads CASSRQRNSYEQYF. Here the CDR3 DNA reads TGCGCCAGCAGTCGACAGCGGAACTCCTACGAGCAGTACTTC.

The rearrangement uses TRBV28 and TRBJ2-3; unclear D gene. The length of the CDR3 is 13 residues. Deletions cut 5 bases from V and 1 base from J, with 7 bases between. The germline V gene has CDR1 MDHEN and CDR2 SYDVKM. CDR3 residues: CASSKTGTDTQYF. The CDR3 DNA follows: TGTGCCAGCAGTAAGACGGGCACAGATACGCAGTATTTT.

This sequence joins TRBV18 and TRBJ1-1, with 7 bases matching TRBD1. V lost 4 bases to trimming and J lost 2 bases; unmatched junction nucleotides: 1. CDR3 size: 13 residues. CDR1 KGHSH and CDR2 LQKENI come from the germline V gene. CDR3 nucleotides: TGTGCCAGCTCACGGGACAGAAACACTGAAGCTTTCTTT. This translates into CASSRDRNTEAFF. Together with reference TRBV18 and TRBJ1-1, the CDR3 gives the full variable domain: NAGVMQNPRHLVRRRGQEARLRCSPMKGHSHVYWYRQLPEEGLKFMVYLQKENIIDESGMPKERFSAEFPKEGPSILRIQQVVRGDSAAYFCASSRDRNTEAFFGQGTRLTVV.

The chain combines TRBV5-1 with TRBJ2-3; 7 nucleotides match TRBD2. V shed 1 base and J 6 bases; nucleotides not matched to a gene: 8. The CDR3 runs 15 residues. In germline, CDR1 is SGHRS, CDR2 YFSETQ. CDR3 amino acids: CASSLKPGGDDTQYF. CDR3 sequence (DNA): TGCGCCAGCAGCTTGAAACCGGGAGGAGACGATACGCAGTATTTT.

V is TRBV10-3 and J is TRBJ2-5, with D perhaps assigned TRBD1 or TRBD2 (5 bases each). This CDR3 contains 13 residues. The V gene's germline CDR1 is ENHRY and CDR2 SYGVKD. V was pared by 8 bases and J by 3 bases, with 13 bases between. The CDR3 DNA reads TGTGCCATCGGGGACGGATTAGAAGAGACCCAGTACTTC. Translating it yields CAIGDGLEETQYF.

The chain has TRBV2 and TRBJ1-2; TRBD1 matches 7 bases. The CDR3 has 13 amino acids. J was trimmed by 8 bases and V by 6 bases; bases with no gene match: 9. Germline V gene lookup returns CDR1 SNHLY and CDR2 FYNNEI. CDR3 nucleotides: TGTGCCAGCAGAGTAGACAGGGCGGGGGGCTACACCTTC. It translates to CASRVDRAGGYTF.

V is TRBV5-1 and J is TRBJ1-3; D not certain. The CDR3 length is 16 residues. V shed 0 bases and J shed 2 bases, with 12 bases lying between them. Germline V gene sequence: CDR1 SGHRS, CDR2 YFSETQ. Written as DNA, the CDR3 is TGCGCCAGCAGCTTGGACAGCGCCGGGGCTGGAAACACCATATATTTT. It encodes CASSLDSAGAGNTIYF. The full variable domain, completed using reference TRBV5-1 and TRBJ1-3, is KAGVTQTPRYLIKTRGQQVTLSCSPISGHRSVSWYQQTPGQGLQFLFEYFSETQRNKGNFPGRFSGRQFSNSRSEMNVSTLELGDSALYLCASSLDSAGAGNTIYFGEGSWLTVV.

V is TRBV27 and J is TRBJ1-2; D gene uncertain. Trimming took 0 bases from V and 1 from J, leaving 6 bases between them. This CDR3 region has 14 residues. Germline CDR1 reads MNHEY; CDR2 reads SMNVEV (reference sequence). CDR3 in amino acids: CASSLSPVNYGYTF. The CDR3 nucleotides read TGTGCCAGCAGTTTATCTCCGGTTAACTATGGCTACACCTTC.